This is a list of T cell receptor beta chains from one sample in a study of STAT5B mutations in CD4+ large granular lymphocyte leukemia. Clones were read by immunoSEQ multiplex PCR, and TCRdb kept only the in-frame ones, dropping some. The data hold some 34,000 clones, with 76% observed a single time. The sequencing input was CD4+ T cells from blood buffy coats. The receptors here all came from a human donor in good health. Each CDR3 is given with its conserved first and last residue. The D gene is left open where the match is weak.

j_gene	v_gene	d_gene	CDR3aa
TRBJ2-1	TRBV5-6	-	CASSLGADEQFF
TRBJ2-6	TRBV10-1	-	CASSESLGPGANVLTF
TRBJ2-1	TRBV2	TRBD2	CASRGRLAGDNEQFF
TRBJ2-7	TRBV23-1	-	CASSQRGGSPYEQYF
TRBJ1-6	TRBV5-1	-	CASSEGSSYNSPLHF
TRBJ2-7	TRBV21-1	-	CASSRKAYEQYF
TRBJ1-1	TRBV7-9	-	CASSRDRAPLGTEAFF
TRBJ1-5	TRBV7-2	-	CASRQGLNQPQHF
TRBJ2-3	TRBV7-2	-	CASSLGGPGDTQYF
TRBJ1-6	TRBV19	-	CASTRRGLDSPLHF
TRBJ2-7	TRBV11-2	-	CASNSLKGRSNEQYF
TRBJ2-7	TRBV5-1	TRBD2	CASFREGSSEQYF
TRBJ2-7	TRBV10-3	TRBD1	CAISATGTALEQYF
TRBJ1-1	TRBV5-1	-	CASSTQGDYAEAFF
TRBJ1-1	TRBV29-1	-	CSVEARWAANTEAFF
TRBJ1-1	TRBV7-9	-	CASSVEGRTEAFF
TRBJ2-5	TRBV4-1	-	CASSQAPEETQYF
TRBJ2-3	TRBV10-1	TRBD1	CASGQGGSADTQYF
TRBJ2-1	TRBV19	TRBD2	CASSETSGEPHEQFF
TRBJ1-4	TRBV5-6	-	CASSFKQGDNEKLFF
TRBJ1-2	TRBV6-1	-	CASSELSTLRVLNTF
TRBJ1-2	TRBV5-4	-	CASSLVGVYYGYTF
TRBJ1-4	TRBV7-9	-	CASSLQALNEKLFF
TRBJ2-7	TRBV2	-	CASNPGAYEQYF
TRBJ1-3	TRBV7-9	-	CASSLASGIGNTIYF
TRBJ1-5	TRBV29-1	-	CSVPVRDRDQPQHF